This T cell receptor (beta chain) originates from a study of blood T cells in healthy people across ages. The study drew donors from healthy Caucasian individuals in Russia aged roughly 6 to 90. PCR was performed a second time for about 7 to 12 cycles using a sample-barcoded 5' primer and a J-beta primer mix. A single record per CDR3 protein comes from TCRdb applying MiXCR to the 5' RACE reads. The data hold 1.5 million to 2 million distinct CDR3 sequences, with about 28% observed a single time. V gave up 3 bases and J gave up 2 bases, with 8 bases separating them. The CDR3 runs 12 residues. Germline CDR1 is DFQATT and CDR2 is SNEGSKA (reference sequence). This clonotype came up a few times.

The specimen was blood. This chain uses TRBV20-1 with TRBJ2-7, with D hard to call. This sequence was found in a woman aged 25 to 39 in good health. The CDR3 region is CSARSITYEQYF. Here the CDR3 DNA reads TGCAGTGCTAGGTCGATCACCTACGAGCAGTACTTC.